This T cell receptor (beta chain) was captured in a study of blood T cell repertoires in COVID-19. Study information: The United States, Italy and Spain were the sources of the acute and convalescent COVID-19 samples. Sources were T cells, B-cell-depleted T cells, or PBMCs; the material itself was cDNA or gDNA.

V lost 8 bases and J 5 bases, leaving 16 bases between the germline ends. CDR1 is MRHNA and CDR2 is SNTAGT in the germline V gene. This CDR3 comprises 13 residues. Authors' analysis steps: Cell counts per sample came from amplifying reference gene primers. TCRdb keeps only in-frame clones here, not all; method: immunoSEQ multiplex PCR. That table gives V, J and clone size, and the DNA gave D and trimming. The sample has some 250,000 clones, 85% to 90% seen once. The sample consisted of peripheral blood. The clonotype originates from a woman in her 40s who had recovered from COVID-19. The chain joins TRBV6-4 to TRBJ2-7, with D perhaps matching TRBD2 (6 bases). The chain's CDR3 is CASPSGLAHEQYV. The CDR3 DNA reads as TGTGCCAGCCCGAGTGGCCTAGCGCACGAGCAGTACGTC.